The following is a TCR beta chain sequence with its context. Its antigen is currently unknown. CDR1 LNHDA and CDR2 SQIVND come from the germline V gene (reference sequence). This CDR3 region has 14 residues. The germline V and J ends were trimmed by 4 bases and 4 bases, with 13 bases remaining between them. Generated by immunoSEQ multiplex PCR, the TCRdb table keeps only in-frame clones and is missing some. Counted here are tens of thousands of clones, 65% to 80% occurring once; the ten biggest clones make up roughly 10%. Time point indicated: week 47, end of study. A single vaccine dose contained 300 ug of mutant IDH1 20-mer peptide, and topical imiquimod was used with it. In weeks 1, 3, 5, 7, 11, 15, 19 and 23, patients were vaccinated. This specimen belongs to a study of a mutant IDH1 vaccine in newly diagnosed glioma. Study-level background: Vaccination followed radiotherapy alone by 4-6 weeks, or accompanied temozolomide cycles.

Sequenced material: PBMCs, taken from a glioma patient whose treatment included an IDH1 peptide vaccine. The chain combines TRBV19 with TRBJ1-2; D gene ambiguous. This receptor was taken from a man aged 35-49 years with glioma. The CDR3 DNA follows: TGTGCCAGTAGTAATTCGGTAGCTGGCTATGGCTACACCTTC. Protein sequence: CASSNSVAGYGYTF.